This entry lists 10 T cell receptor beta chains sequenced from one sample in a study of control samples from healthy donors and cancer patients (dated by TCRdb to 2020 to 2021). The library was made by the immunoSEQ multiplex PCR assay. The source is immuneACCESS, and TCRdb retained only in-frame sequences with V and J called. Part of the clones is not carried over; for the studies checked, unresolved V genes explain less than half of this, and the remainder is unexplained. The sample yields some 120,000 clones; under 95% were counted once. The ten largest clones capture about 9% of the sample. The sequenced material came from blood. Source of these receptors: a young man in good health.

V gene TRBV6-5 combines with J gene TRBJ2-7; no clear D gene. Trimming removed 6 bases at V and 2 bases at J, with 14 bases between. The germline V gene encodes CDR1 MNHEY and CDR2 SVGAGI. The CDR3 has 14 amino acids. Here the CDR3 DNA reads TGTGCCAGCAGCCTCGTCGGGTATGCCTACGAGCAGTACTTC. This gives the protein CASSLVGYAYEQYF.

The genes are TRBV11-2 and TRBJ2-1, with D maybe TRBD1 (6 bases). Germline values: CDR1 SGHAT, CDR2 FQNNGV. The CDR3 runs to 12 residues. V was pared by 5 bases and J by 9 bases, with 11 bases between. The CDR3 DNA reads TGTGCCAGCAGCGCCTACAGGGCTGAGCAGTTCTTC. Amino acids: CASSAYRAEQFF.

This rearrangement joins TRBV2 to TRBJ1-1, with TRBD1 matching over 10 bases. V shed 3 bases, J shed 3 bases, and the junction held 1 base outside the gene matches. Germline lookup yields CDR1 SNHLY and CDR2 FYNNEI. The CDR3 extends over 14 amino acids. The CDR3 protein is CASSEGTGDTEAFF. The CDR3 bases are TGTGCCAGCAGTGAGGGGACAGGGGACACTGAAGCTTTCTTT.

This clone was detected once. In DNA, the CDR3 is TGTGCCTGGAGTCGGGAGAACAATCAGCCCCAGCATTTT. Protein sequence: CAWSRENNQPQHF. This chain joins TRBV30 and TRBJ1-5; D gene unclear. The V and J ends lost 2 bases and 3 bases respectively, with 8 bases between them. The CDR3 consists of 13 residues. CDR1 and CDR2 (germline): GTSNPN, SVGIG (reference sequence).

The CDR3 DNA reads TGTGCCAGCAGCCCGCTGGACGGCTACGAGCAGTACTTC. This sequence encodes CASSPLDGYEQYF. The chain is built from TRBV5-4 and TRBJ2-7, with unresolved D. V was cut by 4 bases and J by 3 bases, with 11 bases left in between. Per germline, CDR1 SGHNT and CDR2 YYREEE (reference sequence). The CDR3 is 13 residues long.

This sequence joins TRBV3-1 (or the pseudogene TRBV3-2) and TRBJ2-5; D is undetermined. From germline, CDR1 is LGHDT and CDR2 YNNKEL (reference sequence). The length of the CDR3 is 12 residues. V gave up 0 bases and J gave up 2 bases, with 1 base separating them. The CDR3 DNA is TGTGCCAGCAGCCAAGATCAAGAGACCCAGTACTTC. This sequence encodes CASSQDQETQYF.

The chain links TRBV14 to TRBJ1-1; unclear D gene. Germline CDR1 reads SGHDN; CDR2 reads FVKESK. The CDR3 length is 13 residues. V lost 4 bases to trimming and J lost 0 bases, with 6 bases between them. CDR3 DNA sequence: TGTGCCAGCAGCCGTGGGTTGAACACTGAAGCTTTCTTT. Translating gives CASSRGLNTEAFF.

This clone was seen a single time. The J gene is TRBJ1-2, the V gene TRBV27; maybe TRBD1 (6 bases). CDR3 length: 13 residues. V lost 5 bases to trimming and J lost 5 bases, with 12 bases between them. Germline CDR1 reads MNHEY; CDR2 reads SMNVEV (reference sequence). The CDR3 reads CASSPHTGYGYTF. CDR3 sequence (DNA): TGTGCCAGCAGTCCACACACAGGGTATGGCTACACCTTC.

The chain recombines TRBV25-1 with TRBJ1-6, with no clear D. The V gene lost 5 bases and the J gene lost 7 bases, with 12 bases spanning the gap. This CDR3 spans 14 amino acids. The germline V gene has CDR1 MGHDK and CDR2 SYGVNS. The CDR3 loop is CASSPPNLNSPLHF. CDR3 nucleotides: TGTGCCAGCAGTCCCCCGAACTTAAATTCACCCCTCCACTTT. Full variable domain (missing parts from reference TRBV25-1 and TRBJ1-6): EADIYQTPRYLVIGTGKKITLECSQTMGHDKMYWYQQDPGMELHLIHYSYGVNSTEKGDLSSESTVSRIRTEHFPLTLESARPSHTSQYLCASSPPNLNSPLHFGNGTRLTVT.

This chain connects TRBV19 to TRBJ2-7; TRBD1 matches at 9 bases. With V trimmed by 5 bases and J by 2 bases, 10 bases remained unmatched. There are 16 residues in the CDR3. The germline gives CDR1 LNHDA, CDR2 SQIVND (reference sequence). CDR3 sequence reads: CASSPSRDRVTYEQYF. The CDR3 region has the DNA TGTGCCAGTAGTCCAAGCCGGGACAGGGTAACCTACGAGCAGTACTTC. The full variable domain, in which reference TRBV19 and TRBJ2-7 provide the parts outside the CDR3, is DGGITQSPKYLFRKEGQNVTLSCEQNLNHDAMYWYRQDPGQGLRLIYYSQIVNDFQKGDIAEGYSVSREKKESFPLTVTSAQKNPTAFYLCASSPSRDRVTYEQYFGPGTRLTVT.